This T cell receptor (beta chain) is from a study of early T cells in non-severe SARS-CoV-2 infection. Study summary: Chains from this unsorted whole-blood bulk RNA could not be paired. Findings and limits, study-wide: CD4 and private specificities were missed by VDJdb matching, which favored anti-spike CD8 responses.

Researchers tagged individual cDNA molecules with unique molecular identifiers. A single record per CDR3 protein comes from TCRdb applying MiXCR to the 5' RACE reads. The table has some 57,000 distinct CDR3 sequences, under 9% seen once. Between the trimmed V and J ends, which lost 4 bases and 4 bases, there was a span of 4 bases. The CDR3 extends over 12 amino acids. Germline V lookup: CDR1 KGHDR, CDR2 SFDVKD. This clonotype was observed a few times. The target antigen is unknown. This specimen was whole blood, taken at baseline. The chain joins TRBV24-1 to TRBJ2-1; the D is unclear. The receptor was derived from an adult who was a healthcare worker with PCR-confirmed SARS-CoV-2 infection or an uninfected control (not recorded which). The CDR3 loop is CATSDGYNEQFF. The CDR3 DNA follows: TGTGCCACCAGTGACGGGTACAATGAGCAGTTCTTC.